Listed below are T cell receptor beta chains from one sample, sequenced in a study of blood T cell repertoires in COVID-19. Here immunoSEQ multiplex PCR was the method, and the copy in TCRdb shows in-frame clones only, minus some. The table lists roughly 250,000 clones, 91% of them singletons. The specimen sequenced was peripheral blood. These receptors came from a person aged 18-35 years with COVID-19, enrolled during active disease. Each CDR3 is given with its conserved first and last residue. D genes are given only for firm matches. Some rows have no size entry. The others give once, few or many, or a class for an expanded clone.

v_gene	abundance	d_gene	j_gene	CDR3nt	CDR3aa
TRBV14	NA	NA	TRBJ1-1	TGTGCCAGCAGCCAATTGGAGGGGAGCACTGAAGCTTTCTTT	CASSQLEGSTEAFF
TRBV5-1	NA	NA	TRBJ1-3	TGCGCCAGCAGCCTACCTGGAAACACCATATATTTT	CASSLPGNTIYF
TRBV11-3	NA	NA	TRBJ2-1	TGTGCCAGCAGCTTAGATAGCGTCAATGAGCAGTTCTTC	CASSLDSVNEQFF
TRBV7-9	once	NA	TRBJ2-1	TGTGCCAGCAGCCGCACTACCCCAGCTTCCGACTCCTACAATGAGCAGTTCTTC	CASSRTTPASDSYNEQFF
TRBV25-1	NA	TRBD1	TRBJ2-7	TGTGCCAGCAATGAGGGACAGGGGTTCCACGAGCAGTACTTC	CASNEGQGFHEQYF
TRBV13	NA	NA	TRBJ2-2	TGTGCCAGCAGCTTAGGGTGGGGGGTCGTGGACACCGGGGAGCTGTTTTTT	CASSLGWGVVDTGELFF
TRBV28	NA	TRBD1	TRBJ1-1	TGTGCCAGCACACTAGCCAAAGGGACAGCGAACACTGAAGCTTTCTTT	CASTLAKGTANTEAFF
TRBV7-9	NA	TRBD1	TRBJ1-6	TGTGCCAGCAGCCAGGACAGGGAGTTTAGTAATTCACCCCTCCACTTT	CASSQDREFSNSPLHF
TRBV9	once	TRBD2	TRBJ2-7	TGTGCCAGCAGCGTAGATGGGAGCCGGAGGACTAGGACGGGCGAGCAGTACTTC	CASSVDGSRRTRTGEQYF
TRBV7-9	NA	NA	TRBJ2-5	TGTGCCAGCAGCTCCCAACAGGCGATCCAAGAGACCCAGTACTTC	CASSSQQAIQETQYF
TRBV5-4	NA	NA	TRBJ1-5	TGTGCCAGCAGCTTGGAAGCCAATCAGCCCCAGCATTTT	CASSLEANQPQHF
TRBV25-1	NA	NA	TRBJ2-5	TGTGCCAGCGGCGAACCAGGGAACCAAGAGACCCAGTACTTC	CASGEPGNQETQYF
TRBV7-8	NA	TRBD1	TRBJ2-7	TGTGCCAGCAGCTTAGTTGTGACAGGGCCTTTTGAGCAGTACTTC	CASSLVVTGPFEQYF
TRBV6-5	NA	NA	TRBJ1-1	TGTGCCAGCAGGACCTCGGGACAATCGAACACTGAAGCTTTCTTT	CASRTSGQSNTEAFF
TRBV10-3	NA	NA	TRBJ1-5	TGTGCCATCAGTGACAGGGATCAGCCCCAGCATTTT	CAISDRDQPQHF
TRBV9	NA	TRBD2	TRBJ2-1	TGTGCCAGCAGCGCCGGTGCAGGGACTAGCGGGAGTTCCTACAATGAGCAGTTCTTC	CASSAGAGTSGSSYNEQFF
TRBV6-6	NA	TRBD2	TRBJ2-5	TGTGCCAGCAGTTACACTTCGGGAGGGGGGGAGACCCAGTACTTC	CASSYTSGGGETQYF
TRBV30	once	TRBD2	TRBJ2-2	TGTGCCTGGAGTGTACGGTTACTAGCGGGGACCGGGGAGCTGTTTTTT	CAWSVRLLAGTGELFF
TRBV10-3	once	TRBD1	TRBJ1-2	TGTGCCATCAGCCATCTAACAGGGGACGATGGCTACACCTTC	CAISHLTGDDGYTF
TRBV28	NA	TRBD2	TRBJ2-3	TGTGCCAGCAGTTCCGGGACTAGCGGACCCACAGATACGCAGTATTTT	CASSSGTSGPTDTQYF
TRBV28	NA	NA	TRBJ1-6	TGTGCCAGCAGCCCAAGGGGGAATAATTCACCCCTCCACTTT	CASSPRGNNSPLHF
TRBV6-5	NA	NA	TRBJ1-5	TGTGCCAGCAGAGTGGTTCGAGGGAGCAATCAGCCCCAGCATTTT	CASRVVRGSNQPQHF
TRBV2	NA	TRBD2	TRBJ2-1	TGTGCCAGCAGTGTCCTACCGTCGGGACTAGGGAGTGAGCAGTTCTTC	CASSVLPSGLGSEQFF
TRBV2	NA	TRBD2	TRBJ2-2	TGTGCCAGCAGCGGACTAGCGGGGGAGCTGTTTTTT	CASSGLAGELFF
TRBV11-2	NA	TRBD1	TRBJ2-5	TGTGCCAGCAGCCTTGGACAGGCCCAAGAGACCCAGTACTTC	CASSLGQAQETQYF
TRBV4-2	few	TRBD2	TRBJ2-3	TGTGCCAGCAGCCAAGATAACGGGAGGGCCCTAGATACGCAGTATTTT	CASSQDNGRALDTQYF
TRBV6-5	NA	NA	TRBJ1-1	TGTGCCAGCAACCCAGGCATTTTGGGTACTGAAGCTTTCTTT	CASNPGILGTEAFF
TRBV7-8	NA	TRBD1	TRBJ2-7	TGTGCCAGCAGCTTAACCCCCAGGGGGAATTCCTACGAGCAGTACTTC	CASSLTPRGNSYEQYF
TRBV6-6	NA	TRBD1	TRBJ2-7	TGTGCCAGCAGGGCCGACAGGGGGCTTAACGAGCAGTACTTC	CASRADRGLNEQYF
TRBV27	NA	NA	TRBJ2-1	TGTGCCAGCAGTTTAGGGGGCGGCTACAATGAGCAGTTCTTC	CASSLGGGYNEQFF
TRBV9	NA	NA	TRBJ2-5	TGTGCCAGCTCCGATAGTGGGCTCCAAGAGACCCAGTACTTC	CASSDSGLQETQYF
TRBV2	few	TRBD2	TRBJ2-7	TGTGCCAGCAGTCCCCAGGGTAGCGGGATCTACGAGCAGTACTTC	CASSPQGSGIYEQYF
TRBV7-2	NA	NA	TRBJ2-7	TGTGCCAGCAGCTTGGGCAGGGCCTACGAGCAGTACTTC	CASSLGRAYEQYF
TRBV27	NA	TRBD2	TRBJ2-1	TGTGCCAGCAGTTCTTCCCGCCTAGCGGGAACCTACAATGAGCAGTTCTTC	CASSSSRLAGTYNEQFF
TRBV27	once	NA	TRBJ2-1	TGTGCCAGCCGTGGTAGCGATGAGCAGTTCTTC	CASRGSDEQFF
TRBV2	NA	NA	TRBJ1-3	TGTGCCAGCAGTGAAAATCAGGGTTCGGGTGGAAACACCATATATTTT	CASSENQGSGGNTIYF
TRBV7-3	NA	TRBD2	TRBJ2-7	TGTGCCAGCAGCTTAACCCTCCCCGGGGCGGGAGGGTTTGACGAGCAGTACTTC	CASSLTLPGAGGFDEQYF
TRBV7-2	NA	NA	TRBJ1-2	TGTGCCAGCAGCAGTCCGGGGGGGGTAATCTATGGCTACACCTTC	CASSSPGGVIYGYTF
TRBV28	NA	NA	TRBJ2-5	TGTGCCAGCAACAAATCGCGGTGGGGCGCTTTTGAAGAGACCCAGTACTTC	CASNKSRWGAFEETQYF
TRBV19	once	TRBD2	TRBJ2-7	TGTGCCAGTAGTATTGACCGGGCTAGCGGTTCAACCTACGAGCAGTACTTC	CASSIDRASGSTYEQYF
TRBV9	NA	TRBD2	TRBJ2-5	TGTGCCAGCAGCGTAGTAGGGACTAGCGGGAGAGGGCAAGAGACCCAGTACTTC	CASSVVGTSGRGQETQYF
TRBV29-1	NA	TRBD2	TRBJ2-7	TGCAGCGTTGAGTCTTTAGCGGGTGATCTCTCCTACGAGCAGTACTTC	CSVESLAGDLSYEQYF
TRBV25-1	NA	NA	TRBJ2-7	TGTGCCAGCAGGGTAGGACTGCGGACCGAGCAGTACTTC	CASRVGLRTEQYF
TRBV24-1	NA	NA	TRBJ1-5	TGTGCCACCAGTGACACGACATGGGATCAGCCCCAGCATTTT	CATSDTTWDQPQHF
TRBV2	few	TRBD2	TRBJ2-1	TGTGCCAGCAGAGAACGGGAGGTCAATGAGCAGTTCTTC	CASREREVNEQFF
TRBV9	NA	NA	TRBJ1-3	TGCGCAGCACGAGGTAAGTCGAGCTCTGGAAACACCATATATTTT	CAARGKSSSGNTIYF
TRBV7-3	NA	NA	TRBJ2-1	TGTGCCAGCAGCTGCTCGAGCCCCGTGTTCTTC	CASSCSSPVFF
TRBV13	NA	TRBD1	TRBJ1-4	TGTGCCAGCAGCTCGACAGGGGCAACTAATGAAAAACTGTTTTTT	CASSSTGATNEKLFF
TRBV2	NA	NA	TRBJ1-2	TGTGCCAGCGGCCCTAGAAACCTAATGAACTATGGCTACACCTTC	CASGPRNLMNYGYTF
TRBV6-1	few	TRBD1	TRBJ1-2	TGTGCCAGCAGTGATTGGGACAGCGATGGCTACACCTTC	CASSDWDSDGYTF
TRBV4-2	NA	NA	TRBJ1-6	TGTGCCAGCAGCCAAGAGAGGGGGGGTGATTCACCCCTCCACTTT	CASSQERGGDSPLHF
TRBV21-1	NA	NA	TRBJ1-1	TGTGCCAGCAGCAGATGGGGACAAATGGACACTGAAGCTTTCTTT	CASSRWGQMDTEAFF
TRBV27	NA	TRBD1	TRBJ1-6	TGTGCCAGCAGTCTAACATGGGACAGGGCGACACCCCTCCACTTT	CASSLTWDRATPLHF
TRBV6-1	NA	NA	TRBJ2-7	TGTGCCAGCAGTGAGATTAGCTCCTACGAGCAGTACTTC	CASSEISSYEQYF
TRBV28	NA	TRBD2	TRBJ2-7	TGTGCCAGCAGGCCTACTAGCGGGAGTTCCTCCTACGAGCAGTACTTC	CASRPTSGSSSYEQYF
TRBV28	NA	NA	TRBJ2-5	TGTGCCAGCAGGGAATCTCGGGTGGAGACCCAGTACTTC	CASRESRVETQYF
TRBV24-1	NA	TRBD2	TRBJ2-2	TGTGCCACCAGTGATGTGACTAGCGGGATTGGCACCGGGGAGCTGTTTTTT	CATSDVTSGIGTGELFF